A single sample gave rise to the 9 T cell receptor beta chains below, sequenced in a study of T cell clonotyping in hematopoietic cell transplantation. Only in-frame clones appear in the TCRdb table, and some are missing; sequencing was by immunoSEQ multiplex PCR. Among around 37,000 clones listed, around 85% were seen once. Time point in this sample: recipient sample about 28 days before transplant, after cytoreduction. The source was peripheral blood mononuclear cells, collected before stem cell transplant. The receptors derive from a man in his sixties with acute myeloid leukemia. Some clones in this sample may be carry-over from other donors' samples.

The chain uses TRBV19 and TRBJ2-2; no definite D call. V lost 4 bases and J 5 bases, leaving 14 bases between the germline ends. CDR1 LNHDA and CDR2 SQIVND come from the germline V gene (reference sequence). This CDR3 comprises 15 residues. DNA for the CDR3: TGTGCCAGTAGTAACCGGGCCAGCCGAACCGGGGAGCTGTTTTTT. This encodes CASSNRASRTGELFF.

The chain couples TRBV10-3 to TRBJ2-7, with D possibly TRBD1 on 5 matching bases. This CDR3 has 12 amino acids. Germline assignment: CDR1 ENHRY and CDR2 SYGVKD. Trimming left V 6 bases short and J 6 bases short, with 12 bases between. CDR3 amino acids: CAISSARGEQYF. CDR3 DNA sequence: TGTGCCATCAGCTCCGCAAGGGGCGAGCAGTACTTC.

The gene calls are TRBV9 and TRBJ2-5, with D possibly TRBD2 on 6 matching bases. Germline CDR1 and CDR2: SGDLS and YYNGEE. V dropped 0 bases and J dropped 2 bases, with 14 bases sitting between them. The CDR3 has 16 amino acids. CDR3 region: CASSVGATSAQETQYF. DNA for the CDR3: TGTGCCAGCAGCGTAGGAGCGACTAGTGCTCAAGAGACCCAGTACTTC.

The CDR3 here is CASSLWTSSAAFF. The CDR3 nucleotides are TGTGCCAGCAGCCTTTGGACGAGTTCAGCAGCTTTCTTT. This chain connects TRBV4-2 to TRBJ1-1; no clear D gene. Per the germline V gene, CDR1 is LGHNA and CDR2 is YNFKEQ. The V and J ends lost 4 bases and 10 bases respectively, with 16 bases between them. The CDR3 runs 13 residues.

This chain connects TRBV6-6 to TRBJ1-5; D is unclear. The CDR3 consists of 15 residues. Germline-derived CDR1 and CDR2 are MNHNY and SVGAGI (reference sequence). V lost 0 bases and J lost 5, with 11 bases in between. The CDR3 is CASSYSDRAYQPQHF. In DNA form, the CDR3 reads TGTGCCAGCAGTTACTCCGACCGTGCGTATCAGCCCCAGCATTTT.

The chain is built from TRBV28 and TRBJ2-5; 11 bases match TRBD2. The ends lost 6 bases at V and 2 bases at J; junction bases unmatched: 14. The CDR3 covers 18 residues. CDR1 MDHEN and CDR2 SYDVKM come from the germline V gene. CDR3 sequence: CASSYGATSGGVQETQYF. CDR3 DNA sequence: TGTGCCAGCAGCTATGGCGCTACTAGCGGGGGTGTGCAAGAGACCCAGTACTTC. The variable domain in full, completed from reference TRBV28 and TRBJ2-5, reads DVKVTQSSRYLVKRTGEKVFLECVQDMDHENMFWYRQDPGLGLRLIYFSYDVKMKEKGDIPEGYSVSREKKERFSLILESASTNQTSMYLCASSYGATSGGVQETQYFGPGTRLLVL.

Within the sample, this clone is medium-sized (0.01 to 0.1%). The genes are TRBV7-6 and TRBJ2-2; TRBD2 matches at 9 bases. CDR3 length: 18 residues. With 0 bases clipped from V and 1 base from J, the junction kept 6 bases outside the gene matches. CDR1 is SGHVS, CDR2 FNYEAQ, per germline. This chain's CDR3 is CASSLAVGGGGNTGELFF. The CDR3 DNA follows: TGTGCCAGCAGCTTAGCGGTTGGCGGGGGGGGGAACACCGGGGAGCTGTTTTTT.

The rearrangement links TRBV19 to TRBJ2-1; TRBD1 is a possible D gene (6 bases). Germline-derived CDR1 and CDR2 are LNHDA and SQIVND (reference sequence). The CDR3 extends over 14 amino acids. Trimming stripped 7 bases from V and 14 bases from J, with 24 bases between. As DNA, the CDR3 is TGTGCCAGTACCCTGACAGGCACGGTAGGTATTAAGTTCTTC. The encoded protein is CASTLTGTVGIKFF. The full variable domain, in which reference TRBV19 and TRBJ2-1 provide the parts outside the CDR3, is DGGITQSPKYLFRKEGQNVTLSCEQNLNHDAMYWYRQDPGQGLRLIYYSQIVNDFQKGDIAEGYSVSREKKESFPLTVTSAQKNPTAFYLCASTLTGTVGIKFFGPGTRLTVL.

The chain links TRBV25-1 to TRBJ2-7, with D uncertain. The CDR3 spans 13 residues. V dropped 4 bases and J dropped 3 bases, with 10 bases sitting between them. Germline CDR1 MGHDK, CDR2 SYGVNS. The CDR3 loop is CASSVGQGYEQYF. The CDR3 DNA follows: TGTGCCAGCAGTGTTGGTCAAGGCTACGAGCAGTACTTC.